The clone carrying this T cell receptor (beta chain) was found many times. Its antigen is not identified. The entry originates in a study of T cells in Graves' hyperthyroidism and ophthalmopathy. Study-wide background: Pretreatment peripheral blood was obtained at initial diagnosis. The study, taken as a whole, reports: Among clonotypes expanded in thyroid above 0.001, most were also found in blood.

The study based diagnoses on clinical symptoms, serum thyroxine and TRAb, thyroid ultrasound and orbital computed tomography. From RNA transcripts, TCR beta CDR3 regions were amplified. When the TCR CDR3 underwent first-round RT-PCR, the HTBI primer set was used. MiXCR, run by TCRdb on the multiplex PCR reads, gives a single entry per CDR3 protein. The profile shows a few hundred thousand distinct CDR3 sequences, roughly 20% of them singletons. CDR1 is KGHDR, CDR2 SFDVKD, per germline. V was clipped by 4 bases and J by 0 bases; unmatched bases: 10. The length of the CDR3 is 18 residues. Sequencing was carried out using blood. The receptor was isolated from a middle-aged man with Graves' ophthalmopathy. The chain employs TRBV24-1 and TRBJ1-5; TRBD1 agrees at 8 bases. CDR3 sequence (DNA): TGTGCCACCAGTGACTCACGACAGGGGACCTATAGCAATCAGCCCCAGCATTTT. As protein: CATSDSRQGTYSNQPQHF.